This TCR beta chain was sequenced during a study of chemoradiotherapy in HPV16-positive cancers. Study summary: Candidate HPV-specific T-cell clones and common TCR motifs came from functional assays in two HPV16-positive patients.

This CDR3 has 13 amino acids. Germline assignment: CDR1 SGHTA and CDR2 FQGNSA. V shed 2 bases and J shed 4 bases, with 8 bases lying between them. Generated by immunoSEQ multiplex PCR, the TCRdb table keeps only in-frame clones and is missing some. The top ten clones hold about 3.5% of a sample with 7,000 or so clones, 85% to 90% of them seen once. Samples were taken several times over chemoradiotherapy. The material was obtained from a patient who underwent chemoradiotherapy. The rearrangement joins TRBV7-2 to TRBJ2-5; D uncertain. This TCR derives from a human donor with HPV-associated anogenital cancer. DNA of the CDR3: TGTGCCAGCAGCTTATCAGCTACAGAGACCCAGTACTTC. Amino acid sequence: CASSLSATETQYF.